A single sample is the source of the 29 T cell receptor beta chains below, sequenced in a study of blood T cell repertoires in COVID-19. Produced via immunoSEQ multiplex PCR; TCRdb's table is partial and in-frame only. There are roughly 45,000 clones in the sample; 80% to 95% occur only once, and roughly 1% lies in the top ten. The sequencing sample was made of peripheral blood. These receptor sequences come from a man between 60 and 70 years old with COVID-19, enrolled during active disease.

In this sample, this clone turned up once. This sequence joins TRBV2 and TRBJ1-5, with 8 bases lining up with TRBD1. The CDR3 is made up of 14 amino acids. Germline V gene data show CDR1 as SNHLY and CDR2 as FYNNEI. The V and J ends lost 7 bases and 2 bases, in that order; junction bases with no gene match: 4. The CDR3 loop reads CASTTGGGNQPQHF. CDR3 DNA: TGTGCCAGCACCACAGGGGGTGGCAATCAGCCCCAGCATTTT.

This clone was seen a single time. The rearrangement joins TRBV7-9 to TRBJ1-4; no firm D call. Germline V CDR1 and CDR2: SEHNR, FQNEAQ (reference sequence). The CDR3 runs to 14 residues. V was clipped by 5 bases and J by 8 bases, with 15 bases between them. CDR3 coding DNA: TGTGCCAGCAGCCGGGGTCTACTCGGAGAAAAACTGTTTTTT. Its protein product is CASSRGLLGEKLFF.

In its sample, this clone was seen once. The CDR3 region has the DNA TGTGCCAGCATCCAGGGGGGTGGAACTGAAGCTTTCTTT. This encodes CASIQGGGTEAFF. V is TRBV3-1 (or the pseudogene TRBV3-2) and J is TRBJ1-1, with 7 bases matching TRBD1. The CDR3 runs to 13 residues. Germline V gives CDR1 LGHDT, CDR2 YNNKEL (reference sequence). Trimming at V came to 7 bases and at J to 5 bases, leaving 7 bases not matched to a gene.

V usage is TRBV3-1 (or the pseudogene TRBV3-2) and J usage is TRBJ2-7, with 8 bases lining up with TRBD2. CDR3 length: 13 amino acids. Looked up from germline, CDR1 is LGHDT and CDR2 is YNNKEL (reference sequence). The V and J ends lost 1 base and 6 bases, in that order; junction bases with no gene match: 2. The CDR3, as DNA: TGTGCCAGCAGCCAAGCGGGAGGGTGCGAGCAGTACTTC. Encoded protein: CASSQAGGCEQYF.

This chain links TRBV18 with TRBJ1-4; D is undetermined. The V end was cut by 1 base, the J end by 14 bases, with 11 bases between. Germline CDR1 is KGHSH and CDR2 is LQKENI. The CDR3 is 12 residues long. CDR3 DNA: TGTGCCAGCTCACCACGTGGGCCACCCCTGTTTTTT. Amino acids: CASSPRGPPLFF.

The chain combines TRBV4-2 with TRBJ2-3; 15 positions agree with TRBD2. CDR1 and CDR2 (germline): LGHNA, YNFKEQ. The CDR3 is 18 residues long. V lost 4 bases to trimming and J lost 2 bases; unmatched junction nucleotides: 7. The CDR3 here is CASSRGLAGGEATDTQYF. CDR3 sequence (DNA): TGTGCCAGCAGCCGGGGACTAGCGGGGGGCGAGGCCACAGATACGCAGTATTTT.

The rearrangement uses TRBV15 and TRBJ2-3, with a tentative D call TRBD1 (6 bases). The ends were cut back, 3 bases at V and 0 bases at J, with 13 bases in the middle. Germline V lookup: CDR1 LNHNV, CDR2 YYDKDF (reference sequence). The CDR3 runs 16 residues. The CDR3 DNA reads TGTGCCACCAGCAGCGCCGGGACACCAAGCACAGATACGCAGTATTTT. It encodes CATSSAGTPSTDTQYF.

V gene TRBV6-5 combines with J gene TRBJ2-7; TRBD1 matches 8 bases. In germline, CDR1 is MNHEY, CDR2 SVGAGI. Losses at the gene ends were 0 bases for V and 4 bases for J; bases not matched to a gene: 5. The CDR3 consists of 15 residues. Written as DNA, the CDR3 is TGTGCCAGCAGTTACTCGCACAGGGGGAGGTACGAGCAGTACTTC. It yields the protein CASSYSHRGRYEQYF.

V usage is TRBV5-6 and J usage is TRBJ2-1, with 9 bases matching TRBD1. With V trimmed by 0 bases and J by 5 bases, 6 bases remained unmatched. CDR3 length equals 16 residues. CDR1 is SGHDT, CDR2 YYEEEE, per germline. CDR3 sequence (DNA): TGTGCCAGCAGCTTGGTGCAGGACAGGGGACACAATGAGCAGTTCTTC. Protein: CASSLVQDRGHNEQFF.

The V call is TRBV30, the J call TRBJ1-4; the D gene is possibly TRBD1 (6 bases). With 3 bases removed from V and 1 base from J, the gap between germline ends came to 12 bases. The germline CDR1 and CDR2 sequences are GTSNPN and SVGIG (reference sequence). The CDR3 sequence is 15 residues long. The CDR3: CAWRLTGLTNEKLFF. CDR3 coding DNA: TGTGCCTGGAGGCTGACAGGATTAACTAATGAAAAACTGTTTTTT.

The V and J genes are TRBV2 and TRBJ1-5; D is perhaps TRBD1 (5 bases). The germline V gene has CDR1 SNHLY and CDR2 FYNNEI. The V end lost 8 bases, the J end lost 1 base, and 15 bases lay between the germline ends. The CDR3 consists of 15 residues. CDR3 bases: TGTGCCAGCGGGAAAGGACACCAAAGCAATCAGCCCCAGCATTTT. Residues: CASGKGHQSNQPQHF.

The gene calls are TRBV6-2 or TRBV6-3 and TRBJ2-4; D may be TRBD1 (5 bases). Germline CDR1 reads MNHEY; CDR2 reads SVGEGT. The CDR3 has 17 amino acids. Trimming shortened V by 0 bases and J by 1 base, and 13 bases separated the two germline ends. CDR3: CASSYSLQGRAKNIQYF. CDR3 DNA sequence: TGTGCCAGCAGTTACTCGCTGCAGGGCAGGGCCAAAAACATTCAGTACTTC.

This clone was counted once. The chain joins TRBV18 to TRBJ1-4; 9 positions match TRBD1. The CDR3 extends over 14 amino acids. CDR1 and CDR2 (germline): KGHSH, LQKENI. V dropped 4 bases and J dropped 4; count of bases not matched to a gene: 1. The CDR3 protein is CASSLGQGNEKLFF. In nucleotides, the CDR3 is TGTGCCAGCTCACTGGGACAGGGTAATGAAAAACTGTTTTTT. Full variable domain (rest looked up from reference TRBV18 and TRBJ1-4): NAGVMQNPRHLVRRRGQEARLRCSPMKGHSHVYWYRQLPEEGLKFMVYLQKENIIDESGMPKERFSAEFPKEGPSILRIQQVVRGDSAAYFCASSLGQGNEKLFFGSGTQLSVL.

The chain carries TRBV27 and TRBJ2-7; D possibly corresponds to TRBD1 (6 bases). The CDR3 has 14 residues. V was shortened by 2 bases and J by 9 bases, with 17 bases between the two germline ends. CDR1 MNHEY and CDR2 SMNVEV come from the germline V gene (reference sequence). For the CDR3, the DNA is TGTGCCAGCAGTTTAAAGGGGGTAGACTGGGGGCAGTACTTC. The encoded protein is CASSLKGVDWGQYF.

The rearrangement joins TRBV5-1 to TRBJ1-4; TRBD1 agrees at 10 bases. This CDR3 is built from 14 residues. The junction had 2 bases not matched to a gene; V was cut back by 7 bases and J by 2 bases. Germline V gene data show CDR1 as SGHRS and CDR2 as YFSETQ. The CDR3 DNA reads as TGCGCCAGCCGGGGACAGGGGACTAATGAAAAACTGTTTTTT. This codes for CASRGQGTNEKLFF.

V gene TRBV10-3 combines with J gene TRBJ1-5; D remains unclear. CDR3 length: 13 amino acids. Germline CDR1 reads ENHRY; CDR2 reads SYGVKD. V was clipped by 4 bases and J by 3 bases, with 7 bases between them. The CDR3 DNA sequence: TGTGCCATCAGTGTAACAGTCAATCAGCCCCAGCATTTT. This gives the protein CAISVTVNQPQHF.

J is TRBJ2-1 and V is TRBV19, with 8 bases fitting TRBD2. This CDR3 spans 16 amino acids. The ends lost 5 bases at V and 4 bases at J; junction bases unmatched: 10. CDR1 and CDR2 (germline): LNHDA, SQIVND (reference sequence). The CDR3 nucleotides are TGTGCCAGTAGTCCCCGAGCGGGAGTAATTTACAATGAGCAGTTCTTC. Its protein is CASSPRAGVIYNEQFF.

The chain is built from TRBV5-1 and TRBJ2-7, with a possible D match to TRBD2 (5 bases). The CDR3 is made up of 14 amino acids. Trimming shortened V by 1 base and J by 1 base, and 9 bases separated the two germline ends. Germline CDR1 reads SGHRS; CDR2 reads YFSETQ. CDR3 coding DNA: TGCGCCAGCAGCTTGCGGGAAGGTTCCTACGAGCAGTACTTC. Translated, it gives CASSLREGSYEQYF.

CDR3 sequence (DNA): TGCGCCAGCAGCCAAGCGGAGACGGAAGAACACACTGAAGCTTTCTTT. This translates into CASSQAETEEHTEAFF. V usage is TRBV4-1 and J usage is TRBJ1-1; D is undetermined. This CDR3 contains 16 residues. The V end lost 1 base, the J end lost 3 bases, and 15 bases lay between the germline ends. Germline loops: CDR1 MGHRA, CDR2 YSYEKL.

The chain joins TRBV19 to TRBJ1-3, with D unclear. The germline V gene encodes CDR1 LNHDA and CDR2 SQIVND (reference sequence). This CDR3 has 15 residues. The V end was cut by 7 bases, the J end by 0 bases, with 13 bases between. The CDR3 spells CASNPTADSGNTIYF. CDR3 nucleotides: TGTGCCAGTAACCCGACTGCCGACTCTGGAAACACCATATATTTT.

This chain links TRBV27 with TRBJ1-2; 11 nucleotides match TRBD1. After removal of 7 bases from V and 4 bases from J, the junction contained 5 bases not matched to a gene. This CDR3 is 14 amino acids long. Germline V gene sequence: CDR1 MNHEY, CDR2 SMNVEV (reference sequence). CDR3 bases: TGTGCCAGCACCCGGACAGGGGGCCTCTATGGCTACACCTTC. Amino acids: CASTRTGGLYGYTF.

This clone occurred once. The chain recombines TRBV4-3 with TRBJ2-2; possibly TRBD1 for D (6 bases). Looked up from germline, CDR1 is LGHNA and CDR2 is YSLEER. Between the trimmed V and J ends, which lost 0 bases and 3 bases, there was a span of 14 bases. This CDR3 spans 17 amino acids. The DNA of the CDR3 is TGCGCCAGCAGCCAAGAGTCCGGGACACGTTACACCGGGGAGCTGTTTTTT. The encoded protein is CASSQESGTRYTGELFF.

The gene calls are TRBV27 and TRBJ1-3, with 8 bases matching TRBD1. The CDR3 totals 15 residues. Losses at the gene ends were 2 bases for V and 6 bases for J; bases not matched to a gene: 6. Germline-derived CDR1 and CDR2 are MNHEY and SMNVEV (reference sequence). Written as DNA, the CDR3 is TGTGCCAGCAGTTTAGCCGGGACAGGTTTAAACACCATATATTTT. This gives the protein CASSLAGTGLNTIYF.

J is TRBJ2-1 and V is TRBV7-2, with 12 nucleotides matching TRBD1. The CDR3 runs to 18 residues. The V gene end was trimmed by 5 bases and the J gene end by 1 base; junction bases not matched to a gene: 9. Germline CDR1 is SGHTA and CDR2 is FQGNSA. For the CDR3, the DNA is TGTGCCAGCAGCAGCCGGGACAGGGGGCCTTGGTCCTACAATGAGCAGTTCTTC. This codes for CASSSRDRGPWSYNEQFF.

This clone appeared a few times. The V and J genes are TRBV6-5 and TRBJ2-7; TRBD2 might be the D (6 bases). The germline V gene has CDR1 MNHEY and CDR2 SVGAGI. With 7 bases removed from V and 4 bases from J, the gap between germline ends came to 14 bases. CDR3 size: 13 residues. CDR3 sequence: CASTGTSAYEQYF. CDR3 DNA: TGTGCCAGCACCGGGACTTCAGCTTACGAGCAGTACTTC.

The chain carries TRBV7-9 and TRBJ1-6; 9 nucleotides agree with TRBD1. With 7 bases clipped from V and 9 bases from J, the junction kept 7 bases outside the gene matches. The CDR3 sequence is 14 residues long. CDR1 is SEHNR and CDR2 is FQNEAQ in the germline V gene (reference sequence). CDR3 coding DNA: TGTGCCAGCACGGGACAGGGCGAAGGTTCACCCCTCCACTTT. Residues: CASTGQGEGSPLHF.

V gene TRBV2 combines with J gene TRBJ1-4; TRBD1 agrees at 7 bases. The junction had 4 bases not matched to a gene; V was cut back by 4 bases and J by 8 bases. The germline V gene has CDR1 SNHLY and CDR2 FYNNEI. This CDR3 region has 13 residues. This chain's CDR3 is CASSGQGGEKLFF. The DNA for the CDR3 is TGTGCCAGCAGTGGACAGGGCGGAGAAAAACTGTTTTTT. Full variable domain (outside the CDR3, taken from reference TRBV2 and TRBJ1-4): EPEVTQTPSHQVTQMGQEVILRCVPISNHLYFYWYRQILGQKVEFLVSFYNNEISEKSEIFDDQFSVERPDGSNFTLKIRSTKLEDSAMYFCASSGQGGEKLFFGSGTQLSVL.

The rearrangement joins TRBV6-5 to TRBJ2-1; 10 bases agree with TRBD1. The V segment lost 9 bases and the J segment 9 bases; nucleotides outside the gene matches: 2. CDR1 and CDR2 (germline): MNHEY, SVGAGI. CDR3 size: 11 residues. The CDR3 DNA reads TGTGCCAGTAGGGACAGGGGTGAGCAGTTCTTC. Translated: CASRDRGEQFF.

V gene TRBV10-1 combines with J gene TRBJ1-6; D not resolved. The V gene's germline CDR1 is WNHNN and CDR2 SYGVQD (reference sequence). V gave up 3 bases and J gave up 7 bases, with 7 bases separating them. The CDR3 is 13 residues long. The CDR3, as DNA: TGCGCCAGCAGTGACATCGGGAATTCACCCCTCCACTTT. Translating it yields CASSDIGNSPLHF.